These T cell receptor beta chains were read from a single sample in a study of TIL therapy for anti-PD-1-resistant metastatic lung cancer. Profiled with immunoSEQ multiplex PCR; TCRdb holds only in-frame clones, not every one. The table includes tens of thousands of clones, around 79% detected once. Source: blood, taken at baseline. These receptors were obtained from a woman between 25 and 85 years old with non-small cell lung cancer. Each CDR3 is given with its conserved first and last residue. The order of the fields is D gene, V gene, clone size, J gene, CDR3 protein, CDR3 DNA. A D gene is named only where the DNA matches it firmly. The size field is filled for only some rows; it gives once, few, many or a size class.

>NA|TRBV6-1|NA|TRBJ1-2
CASSERRRYLEDPPGYTF
TGTGCCAGCAGTGAACGGAGGAGATACCTCGAAGACCCCCCTGGCTACACCTTC
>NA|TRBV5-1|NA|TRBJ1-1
CASSFELLDHAAFF
TGCGCCAGCAGCTTTGAGCTTCTCGACCATGCAGCTTTCTTT
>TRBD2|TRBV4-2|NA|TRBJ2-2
CASRTSGSNTGELFF
TGTGCCAGCAGAACTAGCGGTTCGAACACCGGGGAGCTGTTTTTT
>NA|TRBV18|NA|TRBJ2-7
CASSLGSPAYEQYF
TGTGCCAGCTCACTTGGCAGCCCAGCCTACGAGCAGTACTTC
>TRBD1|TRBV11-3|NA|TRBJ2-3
CASSLSGGGDTQYF
TGTGCCAGCAGCTTATCAGGGGGCGGAGATACGCAGTATTTT
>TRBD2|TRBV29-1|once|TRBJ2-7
CSVEDGAGYEQYF
TGCAGCGTTGAAGACGGAGCGGGGTACGAGCAGTACTTC
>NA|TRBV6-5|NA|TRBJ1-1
CASSYSGRLNTEAFF
TGTGCCAGCAGTTACTCAGGGAGATTGAACACTGAAGCTTTCTTT
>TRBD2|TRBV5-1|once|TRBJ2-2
CASSGTSGRTGELFF
TGCGCCAGCAGCGGGACTAGCGGCCGCACCGGGGAGCTGTTTTTT
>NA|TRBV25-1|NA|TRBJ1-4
CASSERPGTPTNEKLFF
TGTGCCAGCAGTGAAAGGCCAGGGACCCCAACTAATGAAAAACTGTTTTTT
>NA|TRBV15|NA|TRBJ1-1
CATREHMNTEAFF
TGTGCCACCAGAGAGCATATGAACACTGAAGCTTTCTTT
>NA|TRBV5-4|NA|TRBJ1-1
CASSFTQTEAFF
TGTGCCAGCAGCTTTACACAGACTGAAGCTTTCTTT
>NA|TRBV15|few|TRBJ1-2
CATSPRPRRNYGYTF
TGTGCCACCAGCCCCCGGCCCAGAAGAAACTATGGCTACACCTTC
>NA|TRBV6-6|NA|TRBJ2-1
CASSPDRFSYNEQFF
TGTGCCAGCAGTCCAGACAGGTTCTCCTACAATGAGCAGTTCTTC
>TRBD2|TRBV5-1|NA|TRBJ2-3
CASRPGLALDSTDTQYF
TGCGCCAGCAGACCGGGACTAGCCTTAGATAGCACAGATACGCAGTATTTT
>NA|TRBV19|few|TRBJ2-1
CASSEYNEQFF
TGTGCCAGTAGTGAGTACAATGAGCAGTTCTTC
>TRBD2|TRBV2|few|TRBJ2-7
CASSDPSGSTYEQYF
TGTGCCAGCAGTGATCCTAGCGGGAGTACTTACGAGCAGTACTTC
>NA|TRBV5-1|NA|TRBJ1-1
CASSLAGSTEAFF
TGCGCCAGCAGCTTGGCCGGTAGCACTGAAGCTTTCTTT
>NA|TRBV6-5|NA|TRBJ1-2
CASSYSSGHKTDGYTF
TGTGCCAGCAGTTACTCGTCGGGTCACAAAACGGATGGCTACACCTTC
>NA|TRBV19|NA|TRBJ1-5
CASSMGLGPQHF
TGTGCCAGTAGTATGGGGTTGGGGCCCCAGCATTTT
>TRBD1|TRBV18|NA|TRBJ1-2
CASSPPHRDRNYGYTF
TGTGCCAGCTCACCGCCACATAGGGACAGGAACTATGGCTACACCTTC
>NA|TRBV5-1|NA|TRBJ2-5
CASSTGRYQETQYF
TGCGCCAGCAGCACAGGCCGGTATCAAGAGACCCAGTACTTC
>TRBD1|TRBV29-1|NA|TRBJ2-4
CSGQGDKNIQYF
TGCAGCGGACAGGGGGACAAAAACATTCAGTACTTC
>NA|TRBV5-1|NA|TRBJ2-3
CASSLAPGLTDTQYF
TGCGCCAGCAGCTTGGCGCCAGGGCTCACAGATACGCAGTATTTT
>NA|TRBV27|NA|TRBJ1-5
CASSLTTPGALSNQPQHF
TGTGCCAGCAGTTTAACCACCCCCGGGGCTTTAAGCAATCAGCCCCAGCATTTT
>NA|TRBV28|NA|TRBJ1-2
CASSGPSSGYTF
TGTGCCAGCAGTGGCCCGTCCTCTGGCTACACCTTC
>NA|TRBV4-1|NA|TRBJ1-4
CASSQGRITNEKLFF
TGCGCCAGCAGCCAAGGACGGATAACTAATGAAAAACTGTTTTTT
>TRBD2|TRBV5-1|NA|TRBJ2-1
CASSLRLAGDPMDEQFF
TGCGCCAGCAGCTTGCGACTAGCGGGAGACCCTATGGATGAGCAGTTCTTC
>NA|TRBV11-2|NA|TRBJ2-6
CASSLGQPGANVLTF
TGTGCCAGCAGCTTAGGACAGCCTGGGGCCAACGTCCTGACTTTC
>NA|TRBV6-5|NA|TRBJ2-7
CATSFSGLEQYF
TGTGCCACCAGCTTCTCAGGGTTAGAGCAGTACTTC
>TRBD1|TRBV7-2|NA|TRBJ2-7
CASRLGDWTGLNEQYF
TGTGCCAGCAGGCTGGGCGACTGGACAGGGCTGAACGAGCAGTACTTC
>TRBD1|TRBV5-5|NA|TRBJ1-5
CASSWGQGDLNQPQHF
TGTGCCAGCAGCTGGGGACAGGGGGACCTAAATCAGCCCCAGCATTTT
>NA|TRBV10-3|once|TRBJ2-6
CAISAWVSGANVLTF
TGTGCCATCAGTGCTTGGGTATCTGGGGCCAACGTCCTGACTTTC
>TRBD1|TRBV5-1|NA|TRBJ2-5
CASRRTGMSETQYF
TGCGCCAGCAGAAGGACAGGGATGTCAGAGACCCAGTACTTC
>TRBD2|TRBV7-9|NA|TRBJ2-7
CASSLAGGAEQYF
TGTGCCAGCAGCTTAGCGGGAGGGGCCGAGCAGTACTTC
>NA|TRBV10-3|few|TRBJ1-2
CAISVSQWSYGYTF
TGTGCCATCAGTGTAAGTCAGTGGTCCTATGGCTACACCTTC
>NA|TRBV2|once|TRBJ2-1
CASSFRGTSSYNEQFF
TGTGCCAGCAGTTTCCGGGGGACCAGCTCCTACAATGAGCAGTTCTTC
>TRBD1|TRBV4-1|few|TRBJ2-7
CASSEIGTGPYEQYF
TGCGCCAGCAGTGAAATAGGGACAGGGCCTTACGAGCAGTACTTC
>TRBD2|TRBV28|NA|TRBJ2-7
CASRGLAGELGEQYF
TGTGCCAGCAGGGGACTAGCGGGAGAATTGGGCGAGCAGTACTTC
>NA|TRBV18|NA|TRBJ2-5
CASSPPGRGRETQYF
TGTGCCAGCTCACCACCGGGTAGGGGTCGGGAGACCCAGTACTTC
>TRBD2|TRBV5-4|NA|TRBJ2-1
CASSKDASGDYNEQFF
TGTGCCAGCAGCAAAGACGCTAGCGGGGACTACAATGAGCAGTTCTTC
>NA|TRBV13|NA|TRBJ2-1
CASRDLQEHNEQFF
TGTGCCAGCCGGGACCTCCAGGAACACAATGAGCAGTTCTTC
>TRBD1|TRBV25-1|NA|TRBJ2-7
CASSAGTATYEQYF
TGTGCCAGCAGCGCCGGGACAGCAACCTACGAGCAGTACTTC
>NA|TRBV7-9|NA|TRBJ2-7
CASTLGQPLYEQYF
TGTGCCAGCACCCTTGGACAGCCCCTCTACGAGCAGTACTTC
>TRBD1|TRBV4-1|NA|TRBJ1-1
CASSQVGTGRTEAFF
TGCGCCAGCAGCCAAGTGGGGACAGGGAGAACTGAAGCTTTCTTT
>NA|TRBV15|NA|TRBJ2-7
CATSRGAGREQYF
TGTGCCACCAGCAGAGGGGCAGGGCGGGAGCAGTACTTC
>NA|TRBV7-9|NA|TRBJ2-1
CASSSDDRPHNEQFF
TGTGCCAGCAGCTCAGATGACAGGCCACACAATGAGCAGTTCTTC
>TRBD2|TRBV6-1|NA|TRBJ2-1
CASNQPGLASEQFF
TGTGCCAGCAATCAACCGGGACTAGCGTCTGAGCAGTTCTTC
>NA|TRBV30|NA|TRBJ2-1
CAWSRGAGEQFF
TGTGCCTGGAGTAGGGGGGCCGGTGAGCAGTTCTTC
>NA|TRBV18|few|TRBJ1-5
CASSTAYSNQPQHF
TGTGCCAGCTCGACAGCTTATAGCAATCAGCCCCAGCATTTT
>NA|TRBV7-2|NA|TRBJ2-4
CASSLGGRLNIQYF
TGTGCCAGCAGCTTAGGGGGAAGATTAAACATTCAGTACTTC
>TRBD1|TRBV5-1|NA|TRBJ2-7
CASSWTGNEQYF
TGCGCCAGCAGCTGGACAGGGAACGAGCAGTACTTC